This TCR beta chain was recovered during a study of PD-1 blockade in classical Hodgkin lymphoma. The study's findings and limits: Complete responders' diversity at baseline resembled that of newly diagnosed patients. A reduction in baseline TCR diversity was reportedly seen in newly diagnosed patients relative to healthy donors.

Every patient relapsed after autologous stem cell transplantation, and brentuximab vedotin exposure varied. As for this clone: What it binds is not known.

This table comes from immunoSEQ multiplex PCR, and its TCRdb copy is limited to in-frame clones, with some not included. The sample has 70,000 to 80,000 clones, under 95% seen once; the top ten hold approximately 8.2%. Sequenced material: peripheral blood mononuclear cells (PBMCs), taken at baseline. The TCR sequence derives from a human donor with classical Hodgkin lymphoma.

The CDR3 DNA reads as TGTGCCAGCAGCTTAGCACTAGCGGGAGGGCCGGACGAGCAGTACTTC. Protein product: CASSLALAGGPDEQYF. The chain carries TRBV7-2 and TRBJ2-7, with 13 bases fitting TRBD2. With V trimmed by 0 bases and J by 5 bases, 4 bases remained unmatched. CDR1 is SGHTA, CDR2 FQGNSA, per germline. There are 16 residues in the CDR3.